This entry is about one T cell receptor beta chain. This entry comes from a study of blood T cell repertoires in COVID-19. Study information: The study drew acute and convalescent COVID-19 samples from the United States, Italy and Spain. T cells, B-cell-depleted T cells, or PBMCs provided the cDNA or gDNA that served as material.

How the authors handled the data: Amplification of reference gene primers was used by the study to estimate nucleated cell counts. Sequenced by immunoSEQ multiplex PCR; TCRdb stores in-frame clones only, minus some. V, J and clone size reflect that table, while D and trimming were determined from the DNA. The sample has over 150,000 clones; more than 75% are singletons. This CDR3 comprises 14 residues. V trimming: 3 bases; J trimming: 7 bases; junction bases outside the gene matches: 6. Germline assignment: CDR1 KGHSH and CDR2 LQKENI. The TCR was taken from a woman between 18 and 30 years old who had recovered from COVID-19. V and J are TRBV18 and TRBJ2-5; 9 nucleotides line up with TRBD1. The specimen sequenced was peripheral blood. This CDR3 reads CASSPFPGQGTQYF. The CDR3 DNA is TGTGCCAGCTCACCGTTCCCGGGACAGGGGACCCAGTACTTC.